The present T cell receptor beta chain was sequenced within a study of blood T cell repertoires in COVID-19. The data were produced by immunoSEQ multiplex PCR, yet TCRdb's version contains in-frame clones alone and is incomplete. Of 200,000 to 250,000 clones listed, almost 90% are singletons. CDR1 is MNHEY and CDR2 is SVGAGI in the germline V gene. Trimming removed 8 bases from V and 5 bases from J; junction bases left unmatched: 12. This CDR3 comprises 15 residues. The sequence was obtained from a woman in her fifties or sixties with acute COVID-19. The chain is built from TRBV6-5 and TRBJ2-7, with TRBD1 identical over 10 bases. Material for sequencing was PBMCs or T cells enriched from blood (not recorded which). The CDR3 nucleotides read TGTGCCAGCGCTTTTGGGGGGACAGGGGACAACGAGCAGTACTTC. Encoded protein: CASAFGGTGDNEQYF.